These T cell receptor beta chains were read from a single sample in a study of blood T cell repertoires in COVID-19. TCRdb's copy holds only in-frame clones and misses some; the assay was immunoSEQ multiplex PCR. This table has about 170,000 clones, roughly nine tenths appearing once. Sample: peripheral blood. All receptors come from a woman aged 60-70 years with COVID-19, enrolled during active disease. CDR3s include the opening cysteine and the closing phenylalanine or tryptophan. The order of the fields is D gene, J gene, clone size, V gene, CDR3 DNA, CDR3 protein. D genes are given only for firm matches. Rows give clone size only sometimes, using once, few, many, or a class for an expanded clone.

D gene: TRBD1
J gene: TRBJ1-5
clone size: -
V gene: TRBV10-2
CDR3 DNA: TGCGCCAGCAGTGAGTCAGGGGGCGCCGGGCAGCCCCAGCATTTT
CDR3 protein: CASSESGGAGQPQHF

D gene: -
J gene: TRBJ2-2
clone size: -
V gene: TRBV19
CDR3 DNA: TGTGCCAGTAGTATGCCCCTTGGGACAACGAACACCGGGGAGCTGTTTTTT
CDR3 protein: CASSMPLGTTNTGELFF

D gene: TRBD1
J gene: TRBJ2-3
clone size: -
V gene: TRBV2
CDR3 DNA: TGTGCCAGCAGTGAAGTGGACAGGGGAGCAGATACGCAGTATTTT
CDR3 protein: CASSEVDRGADTQYF

D gene: TRBD2
J gene: TRBJ2-5
clone size: -
V gene: TRBV3-1/TRBV3-2
CDR3 DNA: TGTGCCAGCAGCCGCCGGACTAGCGGGAGGGAGACCCAGTACTTC
CDR3 protein: CASSRRTSGRETQYF

D gene: -
J gene: TRBJ2-7
clone size: once
V gene: TRBV7-9
CDR3 DNA: TGTGCCAGCAGCCCCTCGGGGTGGGAGCAGTACTTC
CDR3 protein: CASSPSGWEQYF

D gene: TRBD2
J gene: TRBJ2-7
clone size: -
V gene: TRBV9
CDR3 DNA: TGTGCCAGCAGCTCGGGACTAGCGGTTTCCTACGAGCAGTACTTC
CDR3 protein: CASSSGLAVSYEQYF

D gene: TRBD1
J gene: TRBJ1-2
clone size: -
V gene: TRBV18
CDR3 DNA: TGTGCCAGCTCGGAGGGACAGGGGGCGAGCTATGGCTACACCTTC
CDR3 protein: CASSEGQGASYGYTF

D gene: -
J gene: TRBJ1-2
clone size: -
V gene: TRBV11-2
CDR3 DNA: TGTGCCAGCAGCCGCGGCAACGGTTATGGCTACACCTTC
CDR3 protein: CASSRGNGYGYTF

D gene: TRBD1
J gene: TRBJ1-5
clone size: -
V gene: TRBV19
CDR3 DNA: TGTGCCAGTACCGCCGACAGGGGGTTCAATCAGCCCCAGCATTTT
CDR3 protein: CASTADRGFNQPQHF

D gene: -
J gene: TRBJ1-2
clone size: -
V gene: TRBV4-3
CDR3 DNA: TGCGCCAGCAGCCAAGGGACACCTTTGAGCTATGGCTACACCTTC
CDR3 protein: CASSQGTPLSYGYTF

D gene: TRBD1
J gene: TRBJ1-1
clone size: -
V gene: TRBV19
CDR3 DNA: TGTGCCTGCGTAGCGTGGACAGGGAGGATTGAAGCTTTCTTT
CDR3 protein: CACVAWTGRIEAFF

D gene: -
J gene: TRBJ1-1
clone size: -
V gene: TRBV9
CDR3 DNA: TGTGCCAGCAGCGCATCAGGGGTACGGAACACTGAAGCTTTCTTT
CDR3 protein: CASSASGVRNTEAFF

D gene: TRBD1
J gene: TRBJ1-4
clone size: -
V gene: TRBV2
CDR3 DNA: TGTGCCAGCATTAGGACAGGGGGCTCGGGTGAAAAACTGTTTTTT
CDR3 protein: CASIRTGGSGEKLFF

D gene: TRBD1
J gene: TRBJ2-5
clone size: many
V gene: TRBV5-6
CDR3 DNA: TGTGCCAGCAGCCTCGGGACAGGGGCATATCAAGAGACCCAGTACTTC
CDR3 protein: CASSLGTGAYQETQYF

D gene: -
J gene: TRBJ1-2
clone size: once
V gene: TRBV7-9
CDR3 DNA: TGTGCCAGCAGCCCCTCCCCACAGGATGGCTACACCTTC
CDR3 protein: CASSPSPQDGYTF

D gene: -
J gene: TRBJ1-1
clone size: once
V gene: TRBV7-9
CDR3 DNA: TGTGCCAGCAGCTTAGCGGGTCGGGACACTGAAGCTTTCTTT
CDR3 protein: CASSLAGRDTEAFF

D gene: -
J gene: TRBJ2-1
clone size: once
V gene: TRBV6-6
CDR3 DNA: TGTGCCAGCAGTTATGCGGGAAGCTCCTACAATGAGCAGTTCTTC
CDR3 protein: CASSYAGSSYNEQFF

D gene: TRBD2
J gene: TRBJ2-3
clone size: -
V gene: TRBV29-1
CDR3 DNA: TGCAGCGTGGAATTGACTAGCGGGAGGTCTTTAGATACGCAGTATTTT
CDR3 protein: CSVELTSGRSLDTQYF

D gene: -
J gene: TRBJ2-7
clone size: -
V gene: TRBV27
CDR3 DNA: TGTGCCAGCAGTTTAGGCCTAGCCGTAGGTAACGACGAGCAGTACTTC
CDR3 protein: CASSLGLAVGNDEQYF

D gene: TRBD1
J gene: TRBJ2-7
clone size: -
V gene: TRBV29-1
CDR3 DNA: TGCAGCGTTTGGGACAGCACTTCTTACGAGCAGTACTTC
CDR3 protein: CSVWDSTSYEQYF

D gene: -
J gene: TRBJ1-2
clone size: -
V gene: TRBV18
CDR3 DNA: TGTGCCAGCAGCGGGGGAGCCCACTATGGCTACACCTTC
CDR3 protein: CASSGGAHYGYTF

D gene: TRBD2
J gene: TRBJ2-7
clone size: -
V gene: TRBV5-4
CDR3 DNA: TGTGCCAGCAGCTCGGGACTAGCGGTAACCTACGAGCAGTACTTC
CDR3 protein: CASSSGLAVTYEQYF

D gene: TRBD1
J gene: TRBJ1-5
clone size: once
V gene: TRBV30
CDR3 DNA: TGTGCCAGTACAGGGGCGGGCAATCAGCCCCAGCATTTT
CDR3 protein: CASTGAGNQPQHF

D gene: TRBD1
J gene: TRBJ2-5
clone size: -
V gene: TRBV5-4
CDR3 DNA: TGTGCCAGCAGTTCAGGGGGTTGGGAGACCCAGTACTTC
CDR3 protein: CASSSGGWETQYF

D gene: TRBD1
J gene: TRBJ1-2
clone size: -
V gene: TRBV7-9
CDR3 DNA: TGTGCCAGCAGCGAATTACAGGGGGCGCCTAACTATGGCTACACCTTC
CDR3 protein: CASSELQGAPNYGYTF

D gene: -
J gene: TRBJ2-3
clone size: once
V gene: TRBV20-1
CDR3 DNA: TGCAGTGCTAGTCTCGCGGGAAGGGTTGCGCAGTATTTT
CDR3 protein: CSASLAGRVAQYF

D gene: -
J gene: TRBJ1-4
clone size: -
V gene: TRBV5-6
CDR3 DNA: TGTGCCAGCAGGCGTACAGGGCTCAATGAAAAACTGTTTTTT
CDR3 protein: CASRRTGLNEKLFF

D gene: TRBD2
J gene: TRBJ2-7
clone size: -
V gene: TRBV4-3
CDR3 DNA: TGCGCCAGCAGCCAGGGACTAGCGGGAGTTAAGGCCCCCGCGCAGTACTTC
CDR3 protein: CASSQGLAGVKAPAQYF

D gene: -
J gene: TRBJ2-1
clone size: -
V gene: TRBV6-4
CDR3 DNA: TGTGCCAGCAGTGACTCAGAGGTGGATGAGCAGTTCTTC
CDR3 protein: CASSDSEVDEQFF

D gene: TRBD2
J gene: TRBJ2-7
clone size: -
V gene: TRBV7-6
CDR3 DNA: TGTGCCAGCAGCTTAGCGCAGGTAGGGGCGAGCGGGAGAAGGTCCTACGAGCAGTACTTC
CDR3 protein: CASSLAQVGASGRRSYEQYF

D gene: -
J gene: TRBJ1-5
clone size: -
V gene: TRBV6-5
CDR3 DNA: TGTGCCAGCAGGGGACTGAATAGCAATCAGCCCCAGCATTTT
CDR3 protein: CASRGLNSNQPQHF

D gene: TRBD1
J gene: TRBJ1-2
clone size: -
V gene: TRBV4-1
CDR3 DNA: TGCGCCAGCAGCCAAGAGACCGGGACAGGTCTCGGCTACACCTTC
CDR3 protein: CASSQETGTGLGYTF

D gene: TRBD1
J gene: TRBJ2-7
clone size: -
V gene: TRBV6-5
CDR3 DNA: TGTGCCAGCAGTTACTCGCGGACAGGATTAACCTACGAGCAGTACTTC
CDR3 protein: CASSYSRTGLTYEQYF

D gene: TRBD1
J gene: TRBJ1-2
clone size: -
V gene: TRBV3-1/TRBV3-2
CDR3 DNA: TGTGCCAGCAGCAAAGGACAGGGAGGAGATGGCTACACCTTC
CDR3 protein: CASSKGQGGDGYTF

D gene: -
J gene: TRBJ1-5
clone size: -
V gene: TRBV7-8
CDR3 DNA: TGTGCCAGCAGCCTTTTGGAGGGAAATAGCAATCAGCCCCAGCATTTT
CDR3 protein: CASSLLEGNSNQPQHF

D gene: -
J gene: TRBJ1-4
clone size: -
V gene: TRBV30
CDR3 DNA: TGTGCCTGGAGTATAGACAGCCGAGAAAAACTGTTTTTT
CDR3 protein: CAWSIDSREKLFF

D gene: -
J gene: TRBJ2-2
clone size: -
V gene: TRBV10-3
CDR3 DNA: TGTGCCATCAGTGAGTCGGGGGGCACCGGGGAGCTGTTTTTT
CDR3 protein: CAISESGGTGELFF

D gene: -
J gene: TRBJ2-7
clone size: -
V gene: TRBV5-1
CDR3 DNA: TGCGCCAGCAGCTTACCAGTTCGTAACGAGCAGTACTTC
CDR3 protein: CASSLPVRNEQYF

D gene: TRBD1
J gene: TRBJ2-2
clone size: -
V gene: TRBV19
CDR3 DNA: TGTGCCAGTTCACACCGGACAGGGAACACCGGGGAGCTGTTTTTT
CDR3 protein: CASSHRTGNTGELFF

D gene: -
J gene: TRBJ2-1
clone size: -
V gene: TRBV4-1
CDR3 DNA: TGCGCCAGCAGCCAAGATACATCCGCAGGCCTCAATGAGCAGTTCTTC
CDR3 protein: CASSQDTSAGLNEQFF

D gene: TRBD2
J gene: TRBJ2-2
clone size: -
V gene: TRBV9
CDR3 DNA: TGTGCCAGCAGCGTACGGACTAGCGGGAAAAACACCGGGGAGCTGTTTTTT
CDR3 protein: CASSVRTSGKNTGELFF

D gene: TRBD1
J gene: TRBJ2-7
clone size: -
V gene: TRBV5-1
CDR3 DNA: TGCGCCAGCAGCTTCTCCACCGGGACAGGGCCTTACGAGCAGTACTTC
CDR3 protein: CASSFSTGTGPYEQYF

D gene: -
J gene: TRBJ1-2
clone size: -
V gene: TRBV5-1
CDR3 DNA: TGCGCCAGCAGCTCGAGCTCAGGCTATGGCTACACCTTC
CDR3 protein: CASSSSSGYGYTF

D gene: TRBD1
J gene: TRBJ1-2
clone size: -
V gene: TRBV6-5
CDR3 DNA: TGTGCCAGCAGGCGGTCTATTCAGGGGGCCTATGGCTACACCTTC
CDR3 protein: CASRRSIQGAYGYTF